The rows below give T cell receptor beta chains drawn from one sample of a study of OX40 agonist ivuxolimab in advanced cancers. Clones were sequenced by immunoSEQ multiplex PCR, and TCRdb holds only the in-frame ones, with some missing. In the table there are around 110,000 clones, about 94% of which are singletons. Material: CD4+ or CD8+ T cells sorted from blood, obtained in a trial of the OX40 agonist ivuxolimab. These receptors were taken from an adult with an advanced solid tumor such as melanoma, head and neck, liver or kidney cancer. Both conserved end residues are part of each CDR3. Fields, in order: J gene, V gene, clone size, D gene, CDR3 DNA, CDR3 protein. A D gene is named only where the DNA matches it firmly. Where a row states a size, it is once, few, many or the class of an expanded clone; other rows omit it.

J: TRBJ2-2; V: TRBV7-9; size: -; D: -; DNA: TGTGCCAGCAGCTTGTGGGGCGGGGAGCTGTTTTTT; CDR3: CASSLWGGELFF
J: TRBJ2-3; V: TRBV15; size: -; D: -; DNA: TGTGCCACCAGCAGATTTCCAGGGGGCCTAGCGGCTAGCACAGATACGCAGTATTTT; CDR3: CATSRFPGGLAASTDTQYF
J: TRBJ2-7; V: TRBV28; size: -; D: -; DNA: TGTGCCAGCAGCTCTCCGGGACTGCCCCCCTACGAGCAGTACTTC; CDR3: CASSSPGLPPYEQYF
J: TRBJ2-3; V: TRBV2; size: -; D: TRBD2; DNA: TGTGCCAGCAAACCTCAAGCGGGGTGGACAGATACGCAGTATTTT; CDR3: CASKPQAGWTDTQYF
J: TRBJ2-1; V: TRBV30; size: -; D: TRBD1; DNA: TGTGCCAGGACCACACAGGGGGTCGATGAGCAGTTCTTC; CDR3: CARTTQGVDEQFF
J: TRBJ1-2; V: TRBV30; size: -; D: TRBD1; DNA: TGTGCCTGGAGCCCGGACAGGGGGCCCTATGGCTACACCTTC; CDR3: CAWSPDRGPYGYTF
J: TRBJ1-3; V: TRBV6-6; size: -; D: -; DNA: TGTGCCAGCAGTAGGGGACACCCCTCGCGAAACACCATATATTTT; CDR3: CASSRGHPSRNTIYF
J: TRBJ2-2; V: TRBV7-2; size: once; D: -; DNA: TGTGCCAGCAGCCCCCGCACGGGAGACACCGGGGAGCTGTTTTTT; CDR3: CASSPRTGDTGELFF
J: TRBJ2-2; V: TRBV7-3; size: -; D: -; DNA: TGTGCCAGCAGCCAGAGTGTGGGCGGGGAGCTGTTTTTT; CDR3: CASSQSVGGELFF
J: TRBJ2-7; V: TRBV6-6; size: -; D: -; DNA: TGTGCCAGCTCGAGAGGGGGGGACGAGCAGTACTTC; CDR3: CASSRGGDEQYF
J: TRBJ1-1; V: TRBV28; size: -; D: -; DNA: TGTGCCAGCAGCACAGGAGGAGGGGCGAAGTGGAACACTGAAGCTTTCTTT; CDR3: CASSTGGGAKWNTEAFF
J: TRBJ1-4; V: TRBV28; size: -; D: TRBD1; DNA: TGTGCCAGCAGTTCGCCGGGACAGGGGCCTTTAGTTGCAACTAATGAAAAACTGTTTTTT; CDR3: CASSSPGQGPLVATNEKLFF
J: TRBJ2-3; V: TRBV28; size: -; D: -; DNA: TGTGCCAGCAGGTCTGAAAAGATCCCCACAGATACGCAGTATTTT; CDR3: CASRSEKIPTDTQYF
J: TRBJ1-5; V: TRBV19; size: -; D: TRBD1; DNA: TGTGCCAGTAACAGATGGGACAGGGGTTCGGTTGGGAATCAGCCCCAGCATTTT; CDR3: CASNRWDRGSVGNQPQHF
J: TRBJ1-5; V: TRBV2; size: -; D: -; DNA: TGTGCCAGCAGTGAGGGCCCAGGGCGCAATCAGCCCCAGCATTTT; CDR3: CASSEGPGRNQPQHF
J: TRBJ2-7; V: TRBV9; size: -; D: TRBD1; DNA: TGTGCCAGCAGCGTGGCCGGGACAGAGTCCTACGAGCAGTACTTC; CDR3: CASSVAGTESYEQYF
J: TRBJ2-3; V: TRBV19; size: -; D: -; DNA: TGTGCCACCCACCAGGGGGGGACAGATACGCAGTATTTT; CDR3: CATHQGGTDTQYF
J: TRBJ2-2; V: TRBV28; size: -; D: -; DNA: TGTGCCAGCAGGCCCGACAACACCGGGGAGCTGTTTTTT; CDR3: CASRPDNTGELFF
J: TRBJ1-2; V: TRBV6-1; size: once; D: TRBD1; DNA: TGTGCCAGCAGTGAAGCGGGACAGCCTGTCTACACCTTC; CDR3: CASSEAGQPVYTF
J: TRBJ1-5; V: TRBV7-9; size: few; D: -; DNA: TGTGCCAGCAGCTTAGAACCGGGGGACAAGAATCAGCCCCAGCATTTT; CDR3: CASSLEPGDKNQPQHF
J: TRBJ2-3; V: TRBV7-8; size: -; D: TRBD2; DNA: TGTGCCAGCAGCTCTCTAGCGGGAGGGCGGGGGGCGCAGTATTTT; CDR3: CASSSLAGGRGAQYF
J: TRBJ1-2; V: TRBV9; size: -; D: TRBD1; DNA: TGTGCCAGCAGCGACGCGACAGGGGTCGGCTACACCTTC; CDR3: CASSDATGVGYTF
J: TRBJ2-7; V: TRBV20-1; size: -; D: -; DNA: TGCAGTGCTAGTTGGCGCGAGCAGTACTTC; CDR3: CSASWREQYF
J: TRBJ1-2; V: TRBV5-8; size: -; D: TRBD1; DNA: TGTGCCAGCAGCTTTACAGGGGGCGAGGGCTACACCTTC; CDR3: CASSFTGGEGYTF
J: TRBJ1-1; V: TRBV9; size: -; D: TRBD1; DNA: TGTGCCAGCAGCGTAAAAGGTTCAGGGGGCACTGAAGCTTTCTTT; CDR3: CASSVKGSGGTEAFF
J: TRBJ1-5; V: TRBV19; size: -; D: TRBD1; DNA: TGTGCCAGTAAGCAACAGGGGGGGGATCAGCCCCAGCATTTT; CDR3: CASKQQGGDQPQHF
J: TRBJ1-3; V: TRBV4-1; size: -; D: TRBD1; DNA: TGCGCCAGCAGCCGAAACAACAGGGGCTCTGGAAACACCATATATTTT; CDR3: CASSRNNRGSGNTIYF
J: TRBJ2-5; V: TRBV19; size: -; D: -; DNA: TGTGCCAGTAGCCCGTCCGTGCAAGAGACCCAGTACTTC; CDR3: CASSPSVQETQYF
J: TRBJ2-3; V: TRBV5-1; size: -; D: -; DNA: TGCGCCAGCAGCGCGACCCCGGGAGTAACGCAGTATTTT; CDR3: CASSATPGVTQYF
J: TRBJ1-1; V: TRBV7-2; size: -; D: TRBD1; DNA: TGTGCCAGCAGTAGGGGGCGGGGCACTGAAGCTTTCTTT; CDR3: CASSRGRGTEAFF
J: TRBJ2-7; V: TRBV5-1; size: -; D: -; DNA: TGCGCCAGCAGCTTGGGGCCAGCTTCTTCCTACGAGCAGTACTTC; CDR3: CASSLGPASSYEQYF
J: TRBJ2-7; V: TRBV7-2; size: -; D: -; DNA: TGTGCCAGCAGCCAACCTCACAGGGCCTCCTACGAGCAGTACTTC; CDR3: CASSQPHRASYEQYF
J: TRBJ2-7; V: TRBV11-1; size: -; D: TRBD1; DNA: TGTGCCAGCAGCTTAGATAGGCGACAGGGGGCCTACGAGCAGTACTTC; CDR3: CASSLDRRQGAYEQYF
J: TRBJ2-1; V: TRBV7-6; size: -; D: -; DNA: TGTGCCAGCACCCCAGGGGGGTACAATGAGCAGTTCTTC; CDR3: CASTPGGYNEQFF
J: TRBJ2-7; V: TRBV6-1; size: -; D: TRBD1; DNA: TGTGCCAGCAGGGAAGGGACAGGGGGCGAGCAGTACTTC; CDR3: CASREGTGGEQYF
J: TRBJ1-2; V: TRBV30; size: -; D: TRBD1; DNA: TGTGCCTGGAACCCGACAGGGTTGAACGGCTACACCTTC; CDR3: CAWNPTGLNGYTF
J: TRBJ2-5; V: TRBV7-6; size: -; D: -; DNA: TGTGCCAGCAGCTTAAGGCGGCTCGCGGGGACCCAGTACTTC; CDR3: CASSLRRLAGTQYF
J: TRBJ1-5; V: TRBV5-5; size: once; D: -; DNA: TGTGCCAGCAGCTTGGGACAGAGAGTCAATCAGCCCCAGCATTTT; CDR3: CASSLGQRVNQPQHF
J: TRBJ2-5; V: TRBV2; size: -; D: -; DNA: TGTGCCAGCGACGGGGAGGGGGGCCTAAAGACCCAGTACTTC; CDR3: CASDGEGGLKTQYF
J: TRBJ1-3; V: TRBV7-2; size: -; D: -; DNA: TGTGCCAGCAGCTTAGGGACAGCCTCCGGAAACACCATATATTTT; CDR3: CASSLGTASGNTIYF
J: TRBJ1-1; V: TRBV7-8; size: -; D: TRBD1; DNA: TGTGCCAGCAGCGCCCTTACAGGGGGCGTTGAAGCTTTCTTT; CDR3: CASSALTGGVEAFF
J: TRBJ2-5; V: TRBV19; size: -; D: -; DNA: TGTGCCAGTAGTATAGGGGGGGTACAAGAGACCCAGTACTTC; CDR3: CASSIGGVQETQYF
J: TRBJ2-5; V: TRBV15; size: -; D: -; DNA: TGTGCCACCAGCAGAGATTTGGCTAACCAAGAGACCCAGTACTTC; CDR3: CATSRDLANQETQYF
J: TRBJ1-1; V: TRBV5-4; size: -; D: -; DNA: TGTGCCAGCAGCTCTCCGCGCAGGTCTGACACTGAAGCTTTCTTT; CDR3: CASSSPRRSDTEAFF
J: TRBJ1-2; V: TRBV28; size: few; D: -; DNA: TGTGCCAGCAGTTTAGGGGTCCGAGCCTATGGCTACACCTTC; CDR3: CASSLGVRAYGYTF
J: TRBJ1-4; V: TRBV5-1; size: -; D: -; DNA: TGCGCCAGCAGCATCCGGGACGTGGGTAATGAAAAACTGTTTTTT; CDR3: CASSIRDVGNEKLFF
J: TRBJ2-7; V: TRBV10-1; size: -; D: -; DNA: TGCGCCAGCCCTGACAGGACCCTCTCCTACGAGCAGTACTTC; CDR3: CASPDRTLSYEQYF